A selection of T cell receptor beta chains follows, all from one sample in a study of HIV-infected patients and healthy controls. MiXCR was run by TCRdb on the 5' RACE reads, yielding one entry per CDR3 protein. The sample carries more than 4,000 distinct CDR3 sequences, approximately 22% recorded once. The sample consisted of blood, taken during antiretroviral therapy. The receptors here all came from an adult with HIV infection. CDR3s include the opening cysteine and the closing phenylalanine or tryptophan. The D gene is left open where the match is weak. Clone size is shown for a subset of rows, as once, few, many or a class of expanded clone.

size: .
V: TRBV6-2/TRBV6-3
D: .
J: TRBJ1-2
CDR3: CASSKSGYGYTF
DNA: TGTGCCAGCTCGAAGTCGGGATATGGCTACACCTTC

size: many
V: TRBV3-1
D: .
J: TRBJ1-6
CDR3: CASSQDSSYNSPLHF
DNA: TGTGCCAGCAGCCAAGACAGCTCCTATAATTCACCCCTCCACTTT

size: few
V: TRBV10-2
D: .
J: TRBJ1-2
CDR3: CASSEPMDAQRGNYGYTF
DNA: TGCGCCAGCAGTGAGCCCATGGATGCACAAAGGGGGAACTATGGCTACACCTTC

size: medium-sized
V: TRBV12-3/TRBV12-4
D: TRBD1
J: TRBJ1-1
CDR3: CASSLMRGQEAFF
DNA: TGTGCCAGCAGTTTAATGAGGGGGCAGGAAGCTTTCTTT

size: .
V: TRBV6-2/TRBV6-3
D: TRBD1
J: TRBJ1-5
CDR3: CASSIGQVTNQPQHF
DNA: TGTGCCAGCAGCATCGGACAGGTGACTAATCAGCCCCAGCATTTT

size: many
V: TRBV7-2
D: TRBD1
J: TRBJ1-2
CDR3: CASSLVTGKGYTF
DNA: TGTGCCAGCAGCTTAGTGACAGGGAAAGGCTACACCTTC

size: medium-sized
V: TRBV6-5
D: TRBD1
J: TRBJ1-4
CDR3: CASSYLGQGSGSEKLFF
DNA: TGTGCCAGCAGTTACCTGGGACAGGGAAGCGGTAGTGAAAAACTGTTTTTT

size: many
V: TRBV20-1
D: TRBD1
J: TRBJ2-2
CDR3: CSARDSRDREAGELFF
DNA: TGCAGTGCTAGAGATTCCCGGGACAGGGAGGCCGGGGAGCTGTTTTTT

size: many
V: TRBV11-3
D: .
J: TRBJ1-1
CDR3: CASSSHMNTEAFF
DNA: TGTGCCAGCAGCTCCCACATGAACACTGAAGCTTTCTTT

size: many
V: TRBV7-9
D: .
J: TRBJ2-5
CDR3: CATSVYTQETQYF
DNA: TGTGCCACCTCGGTGTACACCCAAGAGACCCAGTACTTC

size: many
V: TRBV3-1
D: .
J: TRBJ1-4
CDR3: CASSQARGGEKLFF
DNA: TGTGCCAGCAGCCAAGCCCGAGGGGGTGAAAAACTGTTTTTT